This passage covers 22 T cell receptor beta chains from one sample sequenced in a study of blood T cell repertoires in COVID-19. Method: immunoSEQ multiplex PCR; TCRdb's copy keeps in-frame clones and lacks some. Of hundreds of thousands of clones listed, under 90% are singletons. The sequencing sample was made of PBMCs or T cells enriched from blood (not recorded which). Source of these receptors: a man between 60 and 70 years old who had recovered from COVID-19.

The chain carries TRBV2 and TRBJ1-2; the match to TRBD1 covers 7 bases. The CDR3 is 12 residues long. The germline V gene encodes CDR1 SNHLY and CDR2 FYNNEI. V dropped 5 bases and J dropped 6; count of bases not matched to a gene: 3. CDR3 sequence: CASSFTGDGYTF. As DNA, the CDR3 is TGTGCCAGCAGTTTCACAGGGGATGGCTACACCTTC.

This chain uses TRBV20-1 with TRBJ1-4; 10 nucleotides line up with TRBD1. Germline CDR1 DFQATT, CDR2 SNEGSKA (reference sequence). The CDR3 has 11 residues. V lost 7 bases to trimming and J lost 11 bases; unmatched junction nucleotides: 4. The CDR3 sequence is CSVGTGEKLFF. The CDR3 region has the DNA TGCAGTGTCGGGACAGGGGAGAAACTGTTTTTT.

The genes are TRBV7-2 and TRBJ1-4; weak D call: TRBD1 (6 bases). The CDR3 covers 14 residues. V was clipped by 4 bases and J by 7 bases, with 13 bases between them. Germline CDR1 and CDR2: SGHTA and FQGNSA. The CDR3 coding sequence is TGTGCCAGCAGCTATGAAACAGGGTTTGAAAAACTGTTTTTT. It translates to CASSYETGFEKLFF. Full variable domain (missing parts from reference TRBV7-2 and TRBJ1-4): GAGVSQSPSNKVTEKGKDVELRCDPISGHTALYWYRQSLGQGLEFLIYFQGNSAPDKSGLPSDRFSAERTGGSVSTLTIQRTQQEDSAVYLCASSYETGFEKLFFGSGTQLSVL.

V and J are TRBV9 and TRBJ2-7; no definite D call. Germline CDR1 is SGDLS and CDR2 is YYNGEE. The germline V and J ends were trimmed by 0 bases and 3 bases, with 16 bases remaining between them. The CDR3 covers 16 residues. The CDR3 DNA sequence: TGTGCCAGCAGCGTAGGGGCCTTAACCACGAGCTACGAGCAGTACTTC. Translated: CASSVGALTTSYEQYF.

This chain joins TRBV5-5 and TRBJ1-5, with no clear D. CDR1 and CDR2 from the germline V gene are SGHKS and YYEKEE (reference sequence). The CDR3 consists of 16 residues. The V and J ends lost 0 bases and 0 bases respectively, with 10 bases between them. The CDR3 reads CASSLEAPSSNQPQHF. The CDR3 DNA reads TGTGCCAGCAGCTTGGAAGCACCCTCTAGCAATCAGCCCCAGCATTTT.

The chain uses TRBV6-5 and TRBJ2-7, with 12 bases matching TRBD2. Trimming removed 6 bases from V and 5 bases from J; junction bases left unmatched: 2. Germline V CDR1 and CDR2: MNHEY, SVGAGI. The CDR3 totals 13 residues. The CDR3 spells CASRTSGSNEQYF. DNA of the CDR3: TGTGCCAGCAGGACTAGCGGGAGCAACGAGCAGTACTTC.

V is TRBV28 and J is TRBJ1-2, with 9 bases lining up with TRBD1. This CDR3 has 13 amino acids. With V trimmed by 8 bases and J by 6 bases, 7 bases remained unmatched. CDR1 is MDHEN and CDR2 is SYDVKM in the germline V gene. The CDR3 loop reads CASRTGQGHGYTF. The CDR3 DNA reads as TGTGCCAGCCGCACGGGACAGGGCCATGGCTACACCTTC.

The rearrangement uses TRBV19 and TRBJ2-2; the match to TRBD1 covers 9 bases. The CDR3 is 17 amino acids. Germline V gene data show CDR1 as LNHDA and CDR2 as SQIVND (reference sequence). J gave up 6 bases and V 5 bases, and 13 bases lay outside the gene matches. In DNA, the CDR3 is TGTGCCAGTAGTTTGGGACAGGGCTGGCCCGGGGCCGGGGAGCTGTTTTTT. Amino acids: CASSLGQGWPGAGELFF.

CDR3 DNA sequence: TGCGCCAGCAGCTTGGCGGGAGGGAGGGCAGATACGCAGTATTTT. This gives the protein CASSLAGGRADTQYF. The gene calls are TRBV5-1 and TRBJ2-3; 8 nucleotides line up with TRBD2. From germline, CDR1 is SGHRS and CDR2 YFSETQ. V gave up 0 bases and J gave up 4 bases; unmatched junction bases: 4. The CDR3 covers 15 residues.

This chain uses TRBV28 with TRBJ1-2; the match to TRBD1 covers 8 bases. The J segment lost 4 bases and the V segment lost 9 bases, leaving 10 bases of the junction unmatched. Germline CDR1 and CDR2: MDHEN and SYDVKM. The CDR3 contains 14 residues. The CDR3 protein is CASSLDRVAYGYTF. The CDR3 DNA reads TGTGCCAGTTCTCTGGACAGGGTAGCCTATGGCTACACCTTC.

The genes are TRBV6-2 or TRBV6-3 and TRBJ2-7; the D is unclear. The CDR3 totals 12 residues. Per the germline V gene, CDR1 is MNHEY and CDR2 is SVGEGT. V lost 6 bases to trimming and J lost 2 bases, with 8 bases between them. CDR3 in amino acids: CASSRRTYEQYF. As DNA, the CDR3 is TGTGCCAGCAGCCGGCGGACCTACGAGCAGTACTTC.

The V and J genes are TRBV3-1 (or the pseudogene TRBV3-2) and TRBJ1-2, with D perhaps TRBD1 (6 bases). The CDR3 covers 17 residues. In germline, CDR1 is LGHDT, CDR2 YNNKEL (reference sequence). Trimming pared 0 bases from V and 7 bases from J, leaving 21 bases between. The CDR3 nucleotides are TGTGCCAGCAGCCAAGAAATGGGGGCACGGGGCTCAAGTGGCTACACCTTC. This encodes CASSQEMGARGSSGYTF.

V and J are TRBV6-5 and TRBJ1-1; D may be TRBD1 (6 bases). This CDR3 spans 14 amino acids. CDR1 is MNHEY and CDR2 is SVGAGI in the germline V gene. Trimming pared 6 bases from V and 0 bases from J, leaving 11 bases between. The CDR3 DNA is TGTGCCAGCAGAGTCGGACAGATGAACACTGAAGCTTTCTTT. This codes for CASRVGQMNTEAFF.

The genes are TRBV12-3 or TRBV12-4 and TRBJ2-7, with D perhaps matching TRBD1 (5 bases). Trimming shortened V by 7 bases and J by 0 bases, and 10 bases separated the two germline ends. This CDR3 is 13 amino acids long. The CDR3 DNA is TGTGCCAGCAACATCCAGGGCTCCTACGAGCAGTACTTC. Its translation: CASNIQGSYEQYF.

The chain joins TRBV18 to TRBJ2-7, with 8 bases identical to TRBD2. V lost 0 bases, J lost 2 bases, and 6 bases stayed unmatched. Germline values: CDR1 KGHSH, CDR2 LQKENI. This CDR3 region has 16 residues. CDR3 in DNA: TGTGCCAGCTCACCACCTGCGGGGGGCGCGGCCTACGAGCAGTACTTC. Amino acid sequence: CASSPPAGGAAYEQYF.

This clone was observed a handful of times. The genes are TRBV3-1 (or the pseudogene TRBV3-2) and TRBJ1-2, with D perhaps matching TRBD1 (5 bases). The V end lost 3 bases, the J end lost 0 bases, and 8 bases lay between the germline ends. This CDR3 is built from 14 residues. The germline CDR1 and CDR2 sequences are LGHDT and YNNKEL (reference sequence). The CDR3: CASSQGHPNYGYTF. In DNA form, the CDR3 reads TGTGCCAGCAGCCAGGGGCACCCTAACTATGGCTACACCTTC.

V gene TRBV7-3 combines with J gene TRBJ1-1; D remains ambiguous. The V gene's germline CDR1 is SGHTA and CDR2 FQGTGA. This CDR3 has 11 residues. V was shortened by 8 bases and J by 5 bases, with 9 bases between the two germline ends. The CDR3 DNA reads TGTGCCAGCCGGGGAGGAACTGAAGCTTTCTTT. Encoded protein: CASRGGTEAFF.

The CDR3 nucleotides read TGCGCCAGCAGCCAGGGGGGGACTAGCGGTTCCTACGAGCAGTACTTC. Its protein is CASSQGGTSGSYEQYF. The chain joins TRBV5-1 to TRBJ2-7, with 11 positions matching TRBD2. V trimming: 4 bases; J trimming: 1 base; junction bases outside the gene matches: 7. The CDR3 consists of 16 residues. The V gene's germline CDR1 is SGHRS and CDR2 YFSETQ.

J is TRBJ1-5 and V is TRBV6-6; TRBD1 might be the D (6 bases). The germline V and J ends were trimmed by 5 bases and 0 bases, with 11 bases remaining between them. The CDR3 extends over 15 amino acids. The germline gives CDR1 MNHNY, CDR2 SVGAGI (reference sequence). This CDR3 reads CASSQGFYSNQPQHF. In DNA, the CDR3 is TGTGCCAGCAGTCAGGGGTTCTATAGCAATCAGCCCCAGCATTTT.

The rearrangement joins TRBV25-1 to TRBJ2-7; TRBD2 aligns across 10 bases. V was pared by 6 bases and J by 4 bases, with 6 bases of the junction left unmatched. Looked up from germline, CDR1 is MGHDK and CDR2 is SYGVNS. The CDR3 is 14 amino acids. The CDR3 DNA is TGTGCCAGCAGCCAGCGGGAGGGCCCTTACGAGCAGTACTTC. Encoded protein: CASSQREGPYEQYF.

The chain uses TRBV2 and TRBJ1-6, with 11 bases that match TRBD1. Trimming at V came to 5 bases and at J to 5 bases, leaving 5 bases not matched to a gene. There are 16 residues in the CDR3. The germline gives CDR1 SNHLY, CDR2 FYNNEI. The chain's CDR3 is CASSKGQGDDNSPLHF. In DNA form, the CDR3 reads TGTGCCAGCAGTAAGGGACAGGGGGACGATAATTCACCCCTCCACTTT.

The chain combines TRBV10-1 with TRBJ2-2; 10 positions match TRBD2. Unmatched junction bases numbered 8, after V lost 7 bases and J lost 3 bases. This CDR3 has 16 residues. Germline V lookup: CDR1 WNHNN, CDR2 SYGVQD (reference sequence). The CDR3 is CASTPSGSGDTGELFF. In nucleotides, the CDR3 is TGCGCCAGCACCCCTAGCGGGAGTGGCGACACCGGGGAGCTGTTTTTT.